The 27 T cell receptor beta chains listed next were all sequenced from one sample in a study of a mutant IDH1 vaccine in newly diagnosed glioma (dated by TCRdb to the early 2020s). Library prep was done by the immunoSEQ multiplex PCR assay. TCRdb stores this immuneACCESS table with in-frame sequences only. Part of the clones is absent; in the studies checked, under half of the shortfall reflects unresolved V genes, and no reason is known for the rest. This sample has about 94,000 clones in its table, and roughly 86% of those were observed once. The top ten constitute roughly 0.81% of the sample. This specimen's time point label, interpreted: week 47, end of study. Every vaccine dose consisted of 300 ug of a 20-mer mutant IDH1 peptide in Montanide, administered subcutaneously together with topical imiquimod. The antigens of these receptors remain unknown. Sequenced here: PBMCs, sampled from a glioma patient whose treatment included an IDH1 peptide vaccine. The receptors were gathered from a woman between 50 and 59 years old with glioma.

This CDR3 is CASSLSRNIQYF. CDR3 in DNA: TGTGCCAGCAGTTTAAGTAGAAACATTCAGTACTTC. V is TRBV28 and J is TRBJ2-4; unclear D gene. Trimming left V 2 bases short and J 6 bases short, with 5 bases between. This CDR3 spans 12 amino acids. Looked up from germline, CDR1 is MDHEN and CDR2 is SYDVKM.

This sequence joins TRBV5-3 and TRBJ2-5, with D possibly TRBD2 on 6 matching bases. TRBV5-3 is identified as an open reading frame with a role that is uncertain. Trimming took 3 bases from V and 2 from J, leaving 17 bases between them. This CDR3 is built from 16 residues. The CDR3 reads CARSWGNSGIQETQYF. The CDR3 nucleotides are TGTGCCAGAAGCTGGGGGAATAGCGGAATACAAGAGACCCAGTACTTC.

The chain joins TRBV6-6 to TRBJ2-7; unclear D gene. The V end lost 0 bases, the J end lost 5 bases, and 8 bases lay between the germline ends. Germline V gene data show CDR1 as MNHNY and CDR2 as SVGAGI (reference sequence). The CDR3 runs 13 residues. As DNA, the CDR3 is TGTGCCAGCAGTTACTCGAGTTGGGACGAGCAGTACTTC. Protein sequence: CASSYSSWDEQYF.

The chain combines TRBV11-2 with TRBJ2-3; D gene uncertain. The CDR3 totals 11 residues. The germline gives CDR1 SGHAT, CDR2 FQNNGV. V lost 4 bases and J lost 6, with 5 bases in between. CDR3 bases: TGTGCCAGCAGCTACGTGGATACGCAGTATTTT. Its protein is CASSYVDTQYF.

Remarks on this clone: Other DNA sequences in this sample translate to the same CDR3. V is TRBV7-2 and J is TRBJ2-1, with 8 bases matching TRBD2. This CDR3 contains 16 residues. Germline V gene lookup returns CDR1 SGHTA and CDR2 FQGNSA. After removal of 2 bases from V and 0 bases from J, the junction contained 3 bases not matched to a gene. In DNA form, the CDR3 reads TGTGCCAGCAGCTTATCGGGAGGGAGCTCCTACAATGAGCAGTTCTTC. Translation gives CASSLSGGSSYNEQFF.

J is TRBJ2-1 and V is TRBV5-8, with D perhaps TRBD1 (5 bases). This CDR3 contains 13 residues. Trimming stripped 0 bases from V and 8 bases from J, with 9 bases between. CDR1 and CDR2 (germline): SGHTS, YDEGEE. CDR3: CASSLGQIYEQFF. As DNA, the CDR3 is TGTGCCAGCAGCTTGGGACAGATCTATGAGCAGTTCTTC.

J is TRBJ2-2 and V is TRBV6-4; D is ambiguous. The V end lost 0 bases, the J end lost 7 bases, and 3 bases lay between the germline ends. Germline CDR1 reads MRHNA; CDR2 reads SNTAGT. This CDR3 spans 12 amino acids. Written as DNA, the CDR3 is TGTGCCAGCAGTGACTCCGGCGGGGAGCTGTTTTTT. Its protein product is CASSDSGGELFF.

This clone was recorded once. The genes are TRBV29-1 and TRBJ2-1; D remains unclear. CDR3 length equals 14 residues. Deletions cut 3 bases from V and 8 bases from J, with 17 bases between. Germline assignment: CDR1 SQVTM and CDR2 ANQGSEA. The CDR3 nucleotides are TGCAGCGTTGAGTGGGGTACCTCTAGGGATGAGCAGTTCTTC. It codes for CSVEWGTSRDEQFF.

The chain recombines TRBV29-1 with TRBJ2-1; D unresolved. The CDR3 is 16 residues long. V was shortened by 0 bases and J by 7 bases, with 19 bases between the two germline ends. Germline lookup yields CDR1 SQVTM and CDR2 ANQGSEA. In nucleotides, the CDR3 is TGCAGCGTTGAAGATCTCGAGAGCGCCTTAAGGAATGAGCAGTTCTTC. It translates to CSVEDLESALRNEQFF.

The rearrangement links TRBV7-2 to TRBJ2-3; possibly TRBD2 for D (5 bases). Germline V gene sequence: CDR1 SGHTA, CDR2 FQGNSA. Trimming pared 2 bases from V and 2 bases from J, leaving 11 bases between. The CDR3 spans 15 residues. Written as DNA, the CDR3 is TGTGCCAGCAGCTTATCGGACGGGAACACAGATACGCAGTATTTT. This gives the protein CASSLSDGNTDTQYF.

The genes are TRBV9 and TRBJ2-7; D may correspond to TRBD1 or TRBD2 (5 bases each). Germline V CDR1 and CDR2: SGDLS, YYNGEE. The CDR3 runs 15 residues. V was clipped by 4 bases and J by 0 bases, with 14 bases between them. CDR3 protein: CASSPAGTTSYEQYF. Here the CDR3 DNA reads TGTGCCAGCAGCCCAGCCGGGACCACCTCCTACGAGCAGTACTTC. The whole variable domain, remainder taken from reference TRBV9 and TRBJ2-7, is DSGVTQTPKHLITATGQRVTLRCSPRSGDLSVYWYQQSLDQGLQFLIQYYNGEERAKGNILERFSAQQFPDLHSELNLSSLELGDSALYFCASSPAGTTSYEQYFGPGTRLTVT.

The chain has TRBV9 and TRBJ2-3, with 8 bases that match TRBD2. Germline V gene lookup returns CDR1 SGDLS and CDR2 YYNGEE. The V and J ends lost 4 bases and 2 bases, in that order; junction bases with no gene match: 9. The CDR3 is 16 amino acids. CDR3 bases: TGTGCCAGCAGCTCCCGGGGTAGCGGGAACACAGATACGCAGTATTTT. It is translated as CASSSRGSGNTDTQYF.

This sequence joins TRBV27 and TRBJ1-6; 7 nucleotides line up with TRBD1. V dropped 2 bases and J dropped 4; count of bases not matched to a gene: 11. The CDR3 runs to 18 residues. Germline loops: CDR1 MNHEY, CDR2 SMNVEV (reference sequence). DNA for the CDR3: TGTGCCAGCAGTTTACTGATCCGGGACAGAACTTATAATTCACCCCTCCACTTT. Protein product: CASSLLIRDRTYNSPLHF.

The chain has TRBV28 and TRBJ1-6; a weak D match, TRBD1 (6 bases). Germline V gene sequence: CDR1 MDHEN, CDR2 SYDVKM. This CDR3 has 14 residues. V shed 3 bases and J shed 7 bases, with 10 bases lying between them. The chain's CDR3 is CASSFDRPNSPLHF. In nucleotides, the CDR3 is TGTGCCAGCAGTTTCGACAGGCCCAATTCACCCCTCCACTTT.

The chain has TRBV5-4 and TRBJ2-1; TRBD2 agrees at 8 bases. The CDR3 consists of 16 residues. The germline gives CDR1 SGHNT, CDR2 YYREEE (reference sequence). Losses at the gene ends were 4 bases for V and 7 bases for J; bases not matched to a gene: 13. The CDR3 here is CASSRNSGMPINEQFF. The CDR3 DNA reads TGTGCCAGCAGCCGAAATAGCGGGATGCCTATTAATGAGCAGTTCTTC.

The chain is built from TRBV7-2 and TRBJ2-5; D call uncertain. CDR1 and CDR2 (germline): SGHTA, FQGNSA. This CDR3 contains 13 residues. V was trimmed by 5 bases and J by 1 base, leaving 8 bases between them. DNA for the CDR3: TGTGCCAGCAGCCGCTTATTCCAAGAGACCCAGTACTTC. Translated: CASSRLFQETQYF. Supplemented by reference TRBV7-2 and TRBJ2-5, the full variable domain reads GAGVSQSPSNKVTEKGKDVELRCDPISGHTALYWYRQSLGQGLEFLIYFQGNSAPDKSGLPSDRFSAERTGGSVSTLTIQRTQQEDSAVYLCASSRLFQETQYFGPGTRLLVL.

The chain is built from TRBV6-1 and TRBJ1-2; 8 bases align to TRBD1. The CDR3 is 15 residues long. The V gene end was trimmed by 1 base and the J gene end by 3 bases; junction bases not matched to a gene: 4. Germline V gives CDR1 MNHNS, CDR2 SASEGT. In DNA, the CDR3 is TGTGCCAGCAGTGAAGATTGGACAGGGTACTATGGCTACACCTTC. As protein: CASSEDWTGYYGYTF.

J is TRBJ2-7 and V is TRBV7-8; 8 bases agree with TRBD2. Trimming cost V 5 bases and J 0 bases; bases outside gene matches: 6. Germline V gene data show CDR1 as SGHVS and CDR2 as FQNEAQ. This CDR3 comprises 15 residues. The CDR3 protein is CASSTLADYSYEQYF. The DNA for the CDR3 is TGTGCCAGCAGCACACTAGCGGACTACTCCTACGAGCAGTACTTC.

This clone has just a few counts. The chain uses TRBV7-6 and TRBJ2-1, with 13 nucleotides matching TRBD2. The germline gives CDR1 SGHVS, CDR2 FNYEAQ. Trimming cost V 3 bases and J 7 bases; bases outside gene matches: 3. The CDR3 spans 15 residues. CDR3 region: CASSFPGLAGNEQFF. The CDR3 region has the DNA TGTGCCAGCAGCTTTCCGGGACTAGCGGGAAATGAGCAGTTCTTC.

In this sample, this clone turned up many times. The chain joins TRBV9 to TRBJ1-5; D might be TRBD1 (6 bases). Germline V gene sequence: CDR1 SGDLS, CDR2 YYNGEE. V gave up 4 bases and J gave up 1 base, with 12 bases separating them. This CDR3 comprises 15 residues. The CDR3 sequence: CASSSKGGSNQPQHF. CDR3 in DNA: TGTGCCAGCAGCTCCAAGGGGGGGAGCAATCAGCCCCAGCATTTT. The full variable domain, its missing parts supplied by reference TRBV9 and TRBJ1-5, is DSGVTQTPKHLITATGQRVTLRCSPRSGDLSVYWYQQSLDQGLQFLIQYYNGEERAKGNILERFSAQQFPDLHSELNLSSLELGDSALYFCASSSKGGSNQPQHFGDGTRLSIL.

The V and J genes are TRBV27 and TRBJ1-5, with TRBD1 matching over 7 bases. The trim removed 7 bases at V and 3 bases at J, leaving 6 bases unmatched. Germline V gene lookup returns CDR1 MNHEY and CDR2 SMNVEV (reference sequence). CDR3 length: 14 amino acids. The CDR3 DNA follows: TGTGCCAGCAATCCACAGGGGTCCAATCAGCCCCAGCATTTT. Its protein product is CASNPQGSNQPQHF.

On this clone itself: The junction and the germline gene differ at one end; a read error may be behind it. This chain uses TRBV7-7 with TRBJ2-2; tentatively, D is TRBD1 or TRBD2 (5 bases each). The CDR3 consists of 18 residues. Germline CDR1 reads SSHAT; CDR2 reads FNYEAQ (reference sequence). The CDR3 bases are TGTGCTAGCAGCTTAGCGCTACAGGCCCCCACGAACACCGGGGAGCTGTTTTTT. Translation: CASSLALQAPTNTGELFF.

J is TRBJ2-7 and V is TRBV27; D perhaps matches TRBD2 (6 bases). V lost 7 bases, J lost 5 bases, and 21 bases lay in between. CDR1 and CDR2 from the germline V gene are MNHEY and SMNVEV (reference sequence). The CDR3 sequence is 15 residues long. Here the CDR3 reads CASTVGTGRWDEQYF. DNA of the CDR3: TGTGCCAGCACTGTCGGGACCGGGAGATGGGACGAGCAGTACTTC.

In DNA form, the CDR3 reads TGTGCCAGCATCAAATTCCCGGAGGACAAAAACATTCAGTACTTC. Translating it yields CASIKFPEDKNIQYF. The chain links TRBV6-1 to TRBJ2-4, with D tentatively TRBD2 (5 bases). The V gene lost 7 bases and the J gene lost 3 bases, with 16 bases spanning the gap. There are 15 residues in the CDR3. Germline values: CDR1 MNHNS, CDR2 SASEGT.

The DNA for the CDR3 is TGTGCCAGCATTAGGGACAGTGGTTATGCAGGACTGTTTTTT. Its protein product is CASIRDSGYAGLFF. The chain carries TRBV2 and TRBJ1-4; TRBD1 matches 7 bases. The CDR3 has 14 residues. Germline CDR1 SNHLY, CDR2 FYNNEI. V shed 7 bases, J shed 13 bases, and the junction held 15 bases outside the gene matches.

The V call is TRBV30, the J call TRBJ2-3; D gene ambiguous. The V gene lost 0 bases and the J gene lost 0 bases, with 7 bases spanning the gap. The CDR3 has 14 amino acids. Germline CDR1 is GTSNPN and CDR2 is SVGIG (reference sequence). The CDR3 is CAWSVGASTDTQYF. CDR3 DNA sequence: TGTGCCTGGAGTGTAGGAGCTAGCACAGATACGCAGTATTTT.

The chain links TRBV6-5 to TRBJ2-7; D not resolved. CDR3 length: 15 residues. Germline-derived CDR1 and CDR2 are MNHEY and SVGAGI. V dropped 0 bases and J dropped 0 bases, with 9 bases sitting between them. The CDR3 DNA reads as TGTGCCAGCAGTTACTCGAAAAGGCGCTCCTACGAGCAGTACTTC. This codes for CASSYSKRRSYEQYF.